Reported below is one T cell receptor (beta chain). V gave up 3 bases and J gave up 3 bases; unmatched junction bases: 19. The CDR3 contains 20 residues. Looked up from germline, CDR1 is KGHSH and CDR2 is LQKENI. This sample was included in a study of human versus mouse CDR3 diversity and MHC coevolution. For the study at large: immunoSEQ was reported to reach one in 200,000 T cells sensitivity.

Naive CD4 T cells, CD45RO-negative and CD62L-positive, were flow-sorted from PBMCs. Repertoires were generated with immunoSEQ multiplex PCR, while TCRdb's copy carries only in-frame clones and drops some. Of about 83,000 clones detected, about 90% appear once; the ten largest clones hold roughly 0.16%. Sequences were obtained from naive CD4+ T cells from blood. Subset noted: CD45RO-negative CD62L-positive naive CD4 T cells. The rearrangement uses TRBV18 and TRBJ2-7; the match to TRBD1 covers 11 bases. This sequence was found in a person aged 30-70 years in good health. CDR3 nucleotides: TGTGCCAGCTCACCGTCCGGACAGGGGGCCCCCTACGAACCCCTCTACGAGCAGTACTTC. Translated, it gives CASSPSGQGAPYEPLYEQYF.